This passage covers 29 T cell receptor beta chains from one sample sequenced in a study of blood T cell repertoires in COVID-19. Produced via immunoSEQ multiplex PCR; TCRdb's table is partial and in-frame only. The top ten hold around 0.97% of the sample, which has 200,000 to 250,000 clones, 85% seen once. Source material: peripheral blood. The receptors originated from a man in his forties or fifties with acute or convalescent COVID-19.

The CDR3 is CARVGRGETQYF. In DNA, the CDR3 is TGTGCAAGGGTGGGGCGGGGAGAGACCCAGTACTTC. This rearrangement joins TRBV12-2 to TRBJ2-5; the table names TRBD2, a call not compared with the DNA. TRBV12-2 is designated a pseudogene. The length of the CDR3 is 12 residues.

This clone was picked up a small number of times. The chain joins TRBV11-1 to TRBJ2-5; no reliable D call. The CDR3 has 15 residues. Trimming shortened V by 1 base and J by 5 bases, and 14 bases separated the two germline ends. Germline-derived CDR1 and CDR2 are SGHAT and FQDESV (reference sequence). CDR3 nucleotide sequence: TGTGCCAGCAGCTTAGATTTGGCCGCGGTTGAGACCCAGTACTTC. It is translated as CASSLDLAAVETQYF.

This chain uses TRBV5-1 with TRBJ1-2, with 8 bases that match TRBD1. V lost 0 bases to trimming and J lost 4 bases; unmatched junction nucleotides: 5. Germline V lookup: CDR1 SGHRS, CDR2 YFSETQ. The CDR3 extends over 15 amino acids. The CDR3 DNA is TGCGCCAGCAGCTTGGACAGGGGGGACCCCTATGGCTACACCTTC. It codes for CASSLDRGDPYGYTF.

This clone was recorded once. This chain links TRBV4-3 with TRBJ1-2; D is uncertain. Trimming took 3 bases from V and 3 from J, leaving 11 bases between them. The CDR3 is 14 residues long. Germline V gene lookup returns CDR1 LGHNA and CDR2 YSLEER. The CDR3 is CASSQTDYDYGYTF. The CDR3 bases are TGCGCCAGCAGCCAGACGGACTATGACTATGGCTACACCTTC.

CDR3 sequence: CASSLGQGGSPLHF. CDR3 nucleotides: TGTGCCAGCAGCCTCGGACAGGGTGGATCACCCCTCCACTTT. The J gene is TRBJ1-6, the V gene TRBV6-2 or TRBV6-3, with 8 bases that match TRBD1. CDR1 is MNHEY, CDR2 SVGEGT, per germline. The CDR3 runs to 14 residues. Trimming cost V 6 bases and J 10 bases; bases outside gene matches: 8.

The chain combines TRBV6-1 with TRBJ1-5; D call uncertain. There are 15 residues in the CDR3. V shed 3 bases and J shed 2 bases, with 11 bases lying between them. Germline V gene lookup returns CDR1 MNHNS and CDR2 SASEGT. CDR3 DNA sequence: TGTGCCAGCAGTGAGCCAGGTAAGGGCAATCAGCCCCAGCATTTT. It yields the protein CASSEPGKGNQPQHF.

This chain uses TRBV30 with TRBJ1-6, with TRBD1 matching over 8 bases. The CDR3 extends over 12 amino acids. Germline V lookup: CDR1 GTSNPN, CDR2 SVGIG (reference sequence). The trim removed 5 bases at V and 9 bases at J, leaving 3 bases unmatched. In DNA form, the CDR3 reads TGTGCCTGGCGACAGGGGCCTTCACCCCTCCACTTT. This encodes CAWRQGPSPLHF.

The chain recombines TRBV10-3 with TRBJ2-2; a possible D gene is TRBD1 (6 bases). Per germline, CDR1 ENHRY and CDR2 SYGVKD. CDR3 length: 15 residues. Trimming took off 2 bases at V and 4 bases at J, with 11 bases between the two ends. The CDR3, as DNA: TGTGCCATCAGTGAGGGGGGCGCAGGCACCGGGGAGCTGTTTTTT. It is translated as CAISEGGAGTGELFF.

The chain is built from TRBV9 and TRBJ1-2; unclear D gene. This CDR3 is 15 amino acids long. Germline loops: CDR1 SGDLS, CDR2 YYNGEE. V lost 1 base and J 1 base, leaving 11 bases between the germline ends. CDR3 in amino acids: CASSVTDGVNYGYTF. The DNA of the CDR3 is TGTGCCAGCAGCGTAACAGACGGGGTTAACTATGGCTACACCTTC.

The chain combines TRBV19 with TRBJ2-5, with TRBD2 matching over 9 bases. The CDR3 contains 15 residues. V was pared by 5 bases and J by 5 bases, with 9 bases of the junction left unmatched. Germline V CDR1 and CDR2: LNHDA, SQIVND (reference sequence). The CDR3: CASSLGTSTGETQYF. DNA of the CDR3: TGTGCCAGTAGTCTCGGGACTAGCACGGGGGAGACCCAGTACTTC.

This clone was counted only a few times. This rearrangement joins TRBV5-4 to TRBJ1-3; 7 nucleotides match TRBD1. The CDR3 contains 15 residues. Trimming at V came to 2 bases and at J to 4 bases, leaving 6 bases not matched to a gene. The germline gives CDR1 SGHNT, CDR2 YYREEE (reference sequence). The CDR3 bases are TGTGCCAGCAGCTTCCCGGGACAGCAAGGAAACACCATATATTTT. Translation: CASSFPGQQGNTIYF.

This rearrangement joins TRBV28 to TRBJ1-3, with 7 bases that match TRBD1. This CDR3 is 15 amino acids long. The ends lost 5 bases at V and 4 bases at J; junction bases unmatched: 8. Per the germline V gene, CDR1 is MDHEN and CDR2 is SYDVKM. Here the CDR3 reads CASSLQGSVGNTIYF. CDR3 DNA sequence: TGTGCCAGCAGTCTACAGGGGAGTGTAGGAAACACCATATATTTT.

J is TRBJ1-5 and V is TRBV4-1, with 9 bases that match TRBD1. This CDR3 has 14 amino acids. With 2 bases clipped from V and 7 bases from J, the junction kept 3 bases outside the gene matches. CDR1 MGHRA and CDR2 YSYEKL come from the germline V gene. CDR3 sequence: CASSQRQGDQPQHF. The CDR3 DNA is TGCGCCAGCAGCCAAAGACAGGGGGACCAGCCCCAGCATTTT.

The V call is TRBV5-3, the J call TRBJ1-5; 7 nucleotides align to TRBD1. TRBV5-3 is noted as an ORF with a role that remains uncertain. The J segment lost 3 bases and the V segment lost 0 bases, leaving 18 bases of the junction unmatched. This CDR3 is built from 20 residues. CDR3 protein: CARSLVDRNRSSGINQPQHF. As DNA, the CDR3 is TGTGCCAGAAGCTTGGTGGACAGGAACCGGTCTTCTGGGATCAATCAGCCCCAGCATTTT.

The chain joins TRBV3-1 (or the pseudogene TRBV3-2) to TRBJ2-1, with 9 bases that match TRBD2. V lost 4 bases to trimming and J lost 0 bases; unmatched junction nucleotides: 7. Germline-derived CDR1 and CDR2 are LGHDT and YNNKEL (reference sequence). The CDR3 has 17 amino acids. In DNA, the CDR3 is TGTGCCAGCAGCCCGCGACTAGCGGCGCCCTCCTACAATGAGCAGTTCTTC. Protein product: CASSPRLAAPSYNEQFF.

This chain uses TRBV7-2 with TRBJ1-5; D is perhaps TRBD1 (5 bases). This CDR3 spans 15 amino acids. V lost 5 bases and J 9 bases, leaving 20 bases between the germline ends. Germline V gene lookup returns CDR1 SGHTA and CDR2 FQGNSA. CDR3 in amino acids: CASSATRTGDGPQHF. The CDR3 DNA sequence: TGTGCCAGCAGCGCAACCCGAACGGGGGATGGGCCCCAGCATTTT.

This clone was seen a few times. The chain combines TRBV29-1 with TRBJ1-1; 8 bases are a match to TRBD1. Germline CDR1 SQVTM, CDR2 ANQGSEA. This CDR3 region has 13 residues. After removal of 6 bases from V and 1 base from J, the junction contained 4 bases not matched to a gene. For the CDR3, the DNA is TGCAGCGTCGGTACAGGGGGGAACACTGAAGCTTTCTTT. Encoded protein: CSVGTGGNTEAFF. Full variable domain (rest looked up from reference TRBV29-1 and TRBJ1-1): SAVISQKPSRDICQRGTSLTIQCQVDSQVTMMFWYRQQPGQSLTLIATANQGSEATYESGFVIDKFPISRPNLTFSTLTVSNMSPEDSSIYLCSVGTGGNTEAFFGQGTRLTVV.

The chain couples TRBV5-1 to TRBJ1-2; 7 positions match TRBD1. Germline V gene lookup returns CDR1 SGHRS and CDR2 YFSETQ. After removal of 0 bases from V and 10 bases from J, the junction contained 9 bases not matched to a gene. The CDR3 runs to 14 residues. This CDR3 reads CASSLEQGSWVYTF. CDR3 DNA sequence: TGCGCCAGCAGCTTGGAACAGGGGTCGTGGGTCTACACCTTC.

The chain uses TRBV5-6 and TRBJ1-4; TRBD1 might be the D (5 bases). The CDR3 has 14 residues. Trimming took off 5 bases at V and 5 bases at J, with 13 bases between the two ends. The V gene's germline CDR1 is SGHDT and CDR2 YYEEEE. The CDR3 loop is CASRRDGGNEKLFF. CDR3 bases: TGTGCCAGCAGGCGAGATGGGGGGAATGAAAAACTGTTTTTT.

This chain uses TRBV7-9 with TRBJ2-1; weak D call: TRBD2 (6 bases). The CDR3 length is 15 residues. The ends were cut back, 3 bases at V and 6 bases at J, with 15 bases in the middle. Germline V gives CDR1 SEHNR, CDR2 FQNEAQ (reference sequence). The CDR3 sequence: CASSFGAGGINEQFF. CDR3 nucleotide sequence: TGTGCCAGCAGCTTTGGGGCAGGAGGGATCAATGAGCAGTTCTTC.

The chain has TRBV6-5 and TRBJ1-1; D perhaps matches TRBD1 (6 bases). V gave up 0 bases and J gave up 6 bases, with 14 bases separating them. The germline V gene has CDR1 MNHEY and CDR2 SVGAGI. This CDR3 spans 15 amino acids. The CDR3 reads CASSYSRDTRAEAFF. DNA of the CDR3: TGTGCCAGCAGTTACTCCCGGGACACGCGGGCTGAAGCTTTCTTT.

The chain employs TRBV2 and TRBJ1-2, with 12 positions matching TRBD1. This CDR3 contains 17 residues. Germline loops: CDR1 SNHLY, CDR2 FYNNEI. V gave up 4 bases and J gave up 1 base; unmatched junction bases: 7. CDR3 nucleotide sequence: TGTGCCAGCAGTGCCAGCCGGGACAGGGGGCTTAACTATGGCTACACCTTC. Residues: CASSASRDRGLNYGYTF.

J is TRBJ2-5 and V is TRBV18, with a weak D call TRBD1 (6 bases). The CDR3 has 14 amino acids. Trimming pared 1 base from V and 4 bases from J, leaving 10 bases between. Germline V lookup: CDR1 KGHSH, CDR2 LQKENI. The chain's CDR3 is CASSPLGQLETQYF. The CDR3 coding sequence is TGTGCCAGCTCACCACTTGGACAGCTAGAGACCCAGTACTTC.

The chain has TRBV2 and TRBJ1-2; D may be TRBD1 (5 bases). Germline CDR1 reads SNHLY; CDR2 reads FYNNEI. This CDR3 is built from 16 residues. With 5 bases removed from V and 4 bases from J, the gap between germline ends came to 20 bases. DNA of the CDR3: TGTGCCAGCAGTTTGCTAGGGACGGGGGGGGTCTATGGCTACACCTTC. Its translation: CASSLLGTGGVYGYTF.

This chain links TRBV30 with TRBJ1-1, with 7 bases lining up with TRBD1. J lost 1 base, V lost 5 bases, and 4 bases had no gene match. The length of the CDR3 is 13 residues. Germline CDR1 GTSNPN, CDR2 SVGIG (reference sequence). CDR3 nucleotides: TGTGCCTGGGACCGGACAGGGAACACTGAAGCTTTCTTT. Translating it yields CAWDRTGNTEAFF.

The rearrangement joins TRBV7-7 to TRBJ2-2; weak D call: TRBD2 (6 bases). The CDR3 spans 13 residues. Trimming shortened V by 8 bases and J by 5 bases, and 12 bases separated the two germline ends. Germline CDR1 SSHAT, CDR2 FNYEAQ (reference sequence). For the CDR3, the DNA is TGTGCCAGCGCCTCCCGGGGGACCGGGGAGCTGTTTTTT. Amino acids: CASASRGTGELFF. Looking up the rest from reference TRBV7-7 and TRBJ2-2 gives the full variable domain: GAGVSQSPRYKVTKRGQDVTLRCDPISSHATLYWYQQALGQGPEFLTYFNYEAQPDKSGLPSDRFSAERPEGSISTLTIQRTEQRDSAMYRCASASRGTGELFFGEGSRLTVL.

The chain joins TRBV10-3 to TRBJ2-1; D uncertain. CDR1 and CDR2 from the germline V gene are ENHRY and SYGVKD. V lost 3 bases and J lost 0, with 3 bases in between. The CDR3 runs to 13 residues. Here the CDR3 reads CAISDRSYNEQFF. The CDR3 DNA reads as TGTGCCATCAGTGATCGCTCCTACAATGAGCAGTTCTTC.

The rearrangement joins TRBV19 to TRBJ1-1, with 7 bases lining up with TRBD1. The germline V gene has CDR1 LNHDA and CDR2 SQIVND (reference sequence). The CDR3 totals 14 residues. The trim removed 4 bases at V and 9 bases at J, leaving 11 bases unmatched. The CDR3 region is CASSTAGQARKAFF. In DNA form, the CDR3 reads TGTGCCAGTAGTACGGCAGGACAGGCGCGAAAAGCTTTCTTT.

This clone was counted once. This chain connects TRBV19 to TRBJ2-4; 8 bases are shared with TRBD1. The V gene's germline CDR1 is LNHDA and CDR2 SQIVND (reference sequence). The length of the CDR3 is 14 residues. J was trimmed by 3 bases and V by 4 bases; bases with no gene match: 2. CDR3 DNA: TGTGCCAGTAGTAGACAGGGGAACAAAAACATTCAGTACTTC. Its protein is CASSRQGNKNIQYF. Full variable domain (rest looked up from reference TRBV19 and TRBJ2-4): DGGITQSPKYLFRKEGQNVTLSCEQNLNHDAMYWYRQDPGQGLRLIYYSQIVNDFQKGDIAEGYSVSREKKESFPLTVTSAQKNPTAFYLCASSRQGNKNIQYFGAGTRLSVL.